This passage covers 15 T cell receptor beta chains from one sample sequenced in a study of cytomegalovirus exposure and HLA in healthy donors. Use of 60 Vbeta and 13 Jbeta primers characterized the PCR. Using immunoSEQ multiplex PCR, the repertoire was profiled, and TCRdb retains in-frame clones only, with some absent. The data contain roughly 110,000 clones, 65% to 75% of them singletons. The source material was PBMCs. The receptors originated from a man aged 30-40 years in good health and CMV-seropositive.

The chain couples TRBV4-2 to TRBJ2-5, with D perhaps TRBD2 (6 bases). This CDR3 spans 13 amino acids. V dropped 0 bases and J dropped 4 bases, with 6 bases sitting between them. Germline V gene sequence: CDR1 LGHNA, CDR2 YNFKEQ. The CDR3 DNA reads TGTGCCAGCAGCCAAGAGGAGGGAGAGACCCAGTACTTC. This codes for CASSQEEGETQYF.

The sample holds a few counts of this clone. V and J are TRBV29-1 and TRBJ1-2; D uncertain. This CDR3 comprises 13 residues. The V end lost 3 bases, the J end lost 1 base, and 9 bases lay between the germline ends. CDR1 SQVTM and CDR2 ANQGSEA come from the germline V gene. The CDR3 region has the DNA TGCAGCGTTGACGGAACAGATAACTATGGCTACACCTTC. It translates to CSVDGTDNYGYTF.

This chain links TRBV5-1 with TRBJ2-3; no definite D call. CDR3 length: 14 residues. With 1 base removed from V and 5 bases from J, the gap between germline ends came to 11 bases. Germline assignment: CDR1 SGHRS and CDR2 YFSETQ. The chain's CDR3 is CASSLSQVGDTQYF. The CDR3 nucleotides read TGCGCCAGCAGCTTGAGTCAGGTGGGAGATACGCAGTATTTT.

This clone has just a few counts. The J gene is TRBJ2-7, the V gene TRBV6-1, with 8 positions matching TRBD2. V lost 8 bases, J lost 1 base, and 7 bases stayed unmatched. The CDR3 spans 14 residues. The germline V gene encodes CDR1 MNHNS and CDR2 SASEGT. CDR3 in amino acids: CASPGGADSYEQYF. The CDR3 coding sequence is TGTGCCAGCCCCGGGGGGGCAGATTCCTACGAGCAGTACTTC.

The chain couples TRBV28 to TRBJ1-4; 8 bases match TRBD1. CDR1 and CDR2 (germline): MDHEN, SYDVKM. The CDR3 has 16 residues. With V trimmed by 4 bases and J by 8 bases, 12 bases remained unmatched. The CDR3 DNA follows: TGTGCCAGCAGTTCCGCCTCCGGGACAGGTTTCGAAAAACTGTTTTTT. This sequence encodes CASSSASGTGFEKLFF.

J is TRBJ2-2 and V is TRBV9; 13 bases align to TRBD2. Germline V gene lookup returns CDR1 SGDLS and CDR2 YYNGEE. The CDR3 spans 21 residues. J was trimmed by 6 bases and V by 3 bases; bases with no gene match: 20. As DNA, the CDR3 is TGTGCCAGCAGCGCCACCACGGGACTAGCGGGGAGCTCGAGGTGGGCCGGGGAGCTGTTTTTT. The encoded protein is CASSATTGLAGSSRWAGELFF.

This clone was recorded once. V gene TRBV28 combines with J gene TRBJ1-3, with D maybe TRBD1 (5 bases). The germline V and J ends were trimmed by 7 bases and 2 bases, with 12 bases remaining between them. Germline CDR1 is MDHEN and CDR2 is SYDVKM. The CDR3 totals 14 residues. The chain's CDR3 is CASIIDSTGNTIYF. DNA of the CDR3: TGTGCCAGCATTATTGACAGTACTGGAAACACCATATATTTT.

V gene TRBV28 combines with J gene TRBJ2-5, with TRBD1 identical over 9 bases. This CDR3 is 17 amino acids long. The germline CDR1 and CDR2 sequences are MDHEN and SYDVKM. Trimming at V came to 4 bases and at J to 0 bases, leaving 9 bases not matched to a gene. The CDR3 region is CASSSGPGTGNQETQYF. The DNA of the CDR3 is TGTGCCAGCAGTTCAGGACCGGGGACAGGGAACCAAGAGACCCAGTACTTC.

Here the CDR3 reads CASSLRPGQGSYGYTF. CDR3 nucleotides: TGTGCCAGCAGCTTAAGGCCCGGGCAGGGGTCGTATGGCTACACCTTC. This sequence joins TRBV11-2 and TRBJ1-2; the D gene is possibly TRBD1 (6 bases). The germline V gene has CDR1 SGHAT and CDR2 FQNNGV. The CDR3 extends over 16 amino acids. The V gene lost 2 bases and the J gene lost 5 bases, with 18 bases spanning the gap. The full variable domain, completed using reference TRBV11-2 and TRBJ1-2, is EAGVAQSPRYKIIEKRQSVAFWCNPISGHATLYWYQQILGQGPKLLIQFQNNGVVDDSQLPKDRFSAERLKGVDSTLKIQPAKLEDSAVYLCASSLRPGQGSYGYTFGSGTRLTVV.

The V gene is TRBV2, the J gene TRBJ2-1; D possibly corresponds to TRBD1 (5 bases). The germline V and J ends were trimmed by 5 bases and 10 bases, with 12 bases remaining between them. This CDR3 is built from 12 residues. Germline CDR1 is SNHLY and CDR2 is FYNNEI. The chain's CDR3 is CASSQTGGEQFF. The CDR3 DNA reads TGTGCCAGCAGTCAAACAGGTGGCGAGCAGTTCTTC.

V is TRBV19 and J is TRBJ2-1; TRBD2 aligns across 8 bases. The junction had 10 bases not matched to a gene; V was cut back by 3 bases and J by 9 bases. The CDR3 covers 15 residues. The germline V gene has CDR1 LNHDA and CDR2 SQIVND (reference sequence). CDR3 amino acids: CASSIYGGAGGEQFF. CDR3 DNA: TGTGCCAGTAGTATCTACGGGGGGGCCGGTGGTGAGCAGTTCTTC.

The chain uses TRBV28 and TRBJ2-7; 7 bases align to TRBD1. The CDR3 loop spans 12 amino acids. Looked up from germline, CDR1 is MDHEN and CDR2 is SYDVKM. Unmatched junction bases numbered 2, after V lost 9 bases and J lost 0 bases. The CDR3 spells CASWDSSYEQYF. The CDR3 DNA follows: TGTGCCAGTTGGGACAGCTCCTACGAGCAGTACTTC.

This clone occurred a few times. The chain joins TRBV4-1 to TRBJ2-3; TRBD2 matches 10 bases. The V gene end was trimmed by 1 base and the J gene end by 4 bases; junction bases not matched to a gene: 8. There are 17 residues in the CDR3. Germline values: CDR1 MGHRA, CDR2 YSYEKL. The CDR3 protein is CASSQGARTSGADTQYF. CDR3 DNA sequence: TGCGCCAGCAGCCAAGGTGCTAGGACTAGCGGAGCAGATACGCAGTATTTT.

This clone was observed a handful of times. This chain's CDR3 is CASSLETGYTEAFF. Written as DNA, the CDR3 is TGCGCCAGCAGCTTGGAGACAGGGTACACTGAAGCTTTCTTT. V and J are TRBV5-1 and TRBJ1-1; the match to TRBD1 covers 7 bases. J was trimmed by 3 bases and V by 0 bases; bases with no gene match: 2. This CDR3 region has 14 residues. Germline CDR1 SGHRS, CDR2 YFSETQ.

The V and J genes are TRBV25-1 and TRBJ1-6; D remains unclear. V was pared by 4 bases and J by 7 bases, with 5 bases between. The germline V gene has CDR1 MGHDK and CDR2 SYGVNS. The CDR3 is 12 residues long. In DNA, the CDR3 is TGTGCCAGCAGTGCCCCGAATTCACCCCTCCACTTT. This encodes CASSAPNSPLHF.